This entry concerns a single TCR beta chain. The antigen remains unidentified. Repertoires were generated with immunoSEQ multiplex PCR, while TCRdb's copy carries only in-frame clones and drops some. Among approximately 3,000 clones listed, 86% were seen once. This sample was taken from a study of T cell repertoires in ileal Crohn's disease. Overall study context: Thiopurines (under 12) or anti-TNF agents (18) were given postoperatively to about half. M6 samples are neoterminal ileum biopsies from postoperative colonoscopy. General study results and limits: Within the first postoperative year, endoscopy came at median roughly 7.3 months. Every patient over 26.8% clonality showed endoscopic recurrence.

Time point in this sample: neoterminal ileum biopsy at postoperative endoscopy, about 6 months after surgery. Input material: ileal tissue. This receptor was taken from an adult with Crohn's disease.

CDR3 nucleotide sequence: TGCGCCAGCAGCCAAGATCACCCTAGCTACTCCTACGAGCAGTACTTC. Its protein is CASSQDHPSYSYEQYF. The chain couples TRBV4-3 to TRBJ2-7; the D gene is possibly TRBD2 (5 bases). Germline V gene sequence: CDR1 LGHNA, CDR2 YSLEER. V was shortened by 0 bases and J by 0 bases, with 12 bases between the two germline ends. The CDR3 runs to 16 residues.